Following are 5 T cell receptor beta chains from one sample sequenced in a study of blood T cell repertoires in COVID-19. Clones were read by immunoSEQ multiplex PCR, and TCRdb kept only the in-frame ones, dropping some. The sample records about 150,000 clones, around 83% being singletons. Material: peripheral blood. The receptors were gathered from a woman aged 55-70 years with COVID-19, enrolled during active disease.

The chain links TRBV5-5 to TRBJ2-5; D unclear. In germline, CDR1 is SGHKS, CDR2 YYEKEE (reference sequence). Between the trimmed V and J ends, which lost 6 bases and 3 bases, there was a span of 12 bases. The CDR3 totals 13 residues. The CDR3 region is CASIRLEKETQYF. For the CDR3, the DNA is TGTGCCAGCATCCGACTCGAAAAAGAGACCCAGTACTTC.

V gene TRBV6-1 combines with J gene TRBJ1-1, with 9 bases fitting TRBD1. The CDR3 has 15 amino acids. Germline lookup yields CDR1 MNHNS and CDR2 SASEGT. Trimming at V came to 3 bases and at J to 7 bases, leaving 9 bases not matched to a gene. CDR3: CASSEGQGWGVEAFF. As DNA, the CDR3 is TGTGCCAGCAGTGAGGGACAGGGATGGGGAGTTGAAGCTTTCTTT.

The chain uses TRBV19 and TRBJ1-3; 7 bases line up with TRBD1. The CDR3 spans 15 residues. The germline V gene encodes CDR1 LNHDA and CDR2 SQIVND (reference sequence). V lost 7 bases, J lost 0 bases, and 6 bases stayed unmatched. This CDR3 is CASTSDRTSGNTIYF. The CDR3 nucleotides are TGTGCCAGTACCTCGGACAGGACCTCTGGAAACACCATATATTTT.

V gene TRBV7-9 combines with J gene TRBJ1-1, with TRBD1 identical over 8 bases. CDR1 is SEHNR, CDR2 FQNEAQ, per germline (reference sequence). Germline trimming cut 5 bases from V and 6 bases from J; bases unmatched to any gene: 8. This CDR3 has 14 residues. CDR3 amino acids: CASSVRQGMAEAFF. Written as DNA, the CDR3 is TGTGCCAGCAGCGTCCGACAGGGGATGGCTGAAGCTTTCTTT.

This chain connects TRBV2 to TRBJ1-1; 7 positions match TRBD1. The V and J ends lost 5 bases and 0 bases, in that order; junction bases with no gene match: 3. CDR1 is SNHLY, CDR2 FYNNEI, per germline. This CDR3 region has 14 residues. The CDR3 loop reads CASSRQGMNTEAFF. The CDR3 bases are TGTGCCAGCAGTAGACAGGGAATGAACACTGAAGCTTTCTTT.